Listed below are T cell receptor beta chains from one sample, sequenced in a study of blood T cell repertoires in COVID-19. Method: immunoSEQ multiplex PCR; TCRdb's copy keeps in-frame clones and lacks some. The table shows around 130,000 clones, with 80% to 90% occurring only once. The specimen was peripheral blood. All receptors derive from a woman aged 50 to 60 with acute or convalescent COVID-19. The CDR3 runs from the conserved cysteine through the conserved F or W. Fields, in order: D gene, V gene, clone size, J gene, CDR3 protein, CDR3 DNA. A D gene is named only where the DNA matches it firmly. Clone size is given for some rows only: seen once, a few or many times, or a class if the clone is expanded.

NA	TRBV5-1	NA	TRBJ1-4	CASSLDGNEKLFF	TGCGCCAGCAGCTTGGACGGGAATGAAAAACTGTTTTTT
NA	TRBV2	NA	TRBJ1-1	CASRSNMDTEAFF	TGTGCCAGCAGAAGCAATATGGACACTGAAGCTTTCTTT
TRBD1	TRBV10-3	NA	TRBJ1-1	CAILGQGTNTEAFF	TGTGCCATCCTGGGACAGGGGACGAACACTGAAGCTTTCTTT
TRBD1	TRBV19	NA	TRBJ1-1	CASSIGRRQGHTEAFF	TGTGCCAGTAGTATAGGTCGCCGACAGGGACACACTGAAGCTTTCTTT
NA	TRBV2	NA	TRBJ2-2	CASSERTVQGLGPGELFF	TGTGCCAGCAGTGAACGGACAGTCCAGGGCCTGGGTCCCGGGGAGCTGTTTTTT
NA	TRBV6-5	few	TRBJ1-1	CASSTQGPTEAFF	TGTGCCAGCAGCACACAGGGTCCCACTGAAGCTTTCTTT
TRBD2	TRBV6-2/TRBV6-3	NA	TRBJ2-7	CASSYSWRGSSYEQYF	TGTGCCAGCAGTTATAGTTGGCGGGGGAGCTCCTACGAGCAGTACTTC
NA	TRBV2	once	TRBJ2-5	CASRGQLETQYF	TGTGCCAGCCGTGGACAGCTAGAGACCCAGTACTTC
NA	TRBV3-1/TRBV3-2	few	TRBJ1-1	CASSQAGGTEAFF	TGTGCCAGCAGCCAAGCCGGGGGCACTGAAGCTTTCTTT
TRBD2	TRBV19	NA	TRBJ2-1	CASSINGRVSYNEQFF	TGTGCCAGTAGTATAAACGGGAGGGTGTCCTACAATGAGCAGTTCTTC
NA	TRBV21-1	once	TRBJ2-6	CASKSRALSSGANVLTF	TGTGCCAGCAAGTCCAGGGCCCTAAGCTCTGGGGCCAACGTCCTGACTTTC
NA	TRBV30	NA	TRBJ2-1	CAWSVSFLRFF	TGTGCCTGGAGTGTTAGCTTTTTAAGGTTCTTC
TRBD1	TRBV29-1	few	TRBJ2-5	CSALQGAGETQYF	TGCAGCGCCCTACAGGGGGCCGGAGAGACCCAGTACTTC
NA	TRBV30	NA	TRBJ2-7	CAWTPTQFYEQYF	TGTGCCTGGACCCCCACACAATTTTACGAGCAGTACTTC
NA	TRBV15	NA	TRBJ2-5	CATSRDRGGRETQYF	TGTGCCACCAGCAGAGATAGGGGGGGCCGCGAGACCCAGTACTTC
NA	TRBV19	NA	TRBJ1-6	CASSIEENSPLHF	TGTGCCAGTAGTATTGAAGAGAATTCACCCCTCCACTTT
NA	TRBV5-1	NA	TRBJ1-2	CASSPSGNGYTF	TGCGCCAGCAGCCCAAGCGGGAACGGCTACACCTTC
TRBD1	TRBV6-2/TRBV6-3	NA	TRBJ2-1	CASSGTVYNEQFF	TGTGCCAGCAGTGGGACAGTCTACAATGAGCAGTTCTTC
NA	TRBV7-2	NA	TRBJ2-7	CASSLRGYSYEQYF	TGTGCCAGCAGCTTACGCGGATACTCCTACGAGCAGTACTTC
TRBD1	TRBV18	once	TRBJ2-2	CASSPPGQRNTGELFF	TGTGCCAGCTCACCACCGGGACAGAGGAACACCGGGGAGCTGTTTTTT
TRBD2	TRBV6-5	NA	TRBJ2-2	CASKRGTGELFF	TGTGCCAGCAAGCGGGGGACCGGGGAGCTGTTTTTT
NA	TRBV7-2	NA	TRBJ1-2	CASTTTGSGGYTF	TGTGCCAGCACCACGACAGGCTCCGGCGGCTACACCTTC
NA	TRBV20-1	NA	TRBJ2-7	CSAKKLYEQYF	TGCAGTGCTAAGAAGCTCTACGAGCAGTACTTC
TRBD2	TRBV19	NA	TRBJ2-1	CASSIDGGFYSGNGNEQFF	TGTGCCAGTAGTATAGATGGGGGATTCTATAGCGGGAATGGCAATGAGCAGTTCTTC
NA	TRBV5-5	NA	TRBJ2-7	CASSTFSPRGSNLQYF	TGTGCCAGCAGCACGTTTTCTCCACGGGGATCTAATCTCCAGTACTTC
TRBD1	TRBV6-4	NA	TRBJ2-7	CASRRDRGYEQYF	TGTGCCAGCAGGCGGGACAGGGGCTACGAGCAGTACTTC
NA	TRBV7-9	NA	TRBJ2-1	CASSLAVETLLYNEQFF	TGTGCCAGCAGCTTAGCGGTGGAGACCCTGCTCTACAATGAGCAGTTCTTC
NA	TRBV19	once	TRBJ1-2	CASSSRKGANYGYTF	TGTGCCAGTAGTTCCCGCAAGGGGGCTAACTATGGCTACACCTTC
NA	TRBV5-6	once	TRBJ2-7	CASSRTGLWTYEQYF	TGTGCCAGCAGCCGAACAGGGTTGTGGACCTACGAGCAGTACTTC
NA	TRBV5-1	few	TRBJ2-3	CASRTGQDTQYF	TGCGCCAGCAGAACAGGGCAAGATACGCAGTATTTT
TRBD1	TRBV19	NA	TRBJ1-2	CASSITGGAYGYTF	TGTGCCAGTAGTATAACAGGGGGCGCCTATGGCTACACCTTC
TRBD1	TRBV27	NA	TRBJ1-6	CASTRQGSYNSPLHF	TGTGCCAGCACCCGACAGGGATCCTATAATTCACCCCTCCACTTT
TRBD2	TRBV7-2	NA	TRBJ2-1	CASRTGLAGNYGDEQFF	TGTGCCAGCAGAACGGGACTAGCGGGAAATTATGGGGATGAGCAGTTCTTC
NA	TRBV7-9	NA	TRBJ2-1	CASSFKRDEQFF	TGTGCCAGCAGCTTCAAACGGGATGAGCAGTTCTTC
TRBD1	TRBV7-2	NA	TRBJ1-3	CASSSLTQGAGNTIYF	TGTGCCAGCAGCTCACTTACCCAGGGGGCTGGAAACACCATATATTTT
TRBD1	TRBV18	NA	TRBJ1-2	CASSLLDRGDGYTF	TGTGCCAGCTCACTTCTGGACAGGGGGGATGGCTACACCTTC
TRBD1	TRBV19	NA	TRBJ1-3	CASRSGQGAPGNTIYF	TGTGCCAGTAGATCGGGACAGGGGGCGCCTGGAAACACCATATATTTT
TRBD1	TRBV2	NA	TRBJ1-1	CASSPGGLNTEAFF	TGTGCCAGCAGCCCAGGGGGTTTGAACACTGAAGCTTTCTTT
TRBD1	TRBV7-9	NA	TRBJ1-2	CASSAGAGGGYGYTF	TGTGCCAGCAGCGCCGGGGCAGGGGGTGGCTATGGCTACACCTTC
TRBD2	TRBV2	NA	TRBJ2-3	CASRNEGTSEHTDTQYF	TGTGCCAGCAGGAATGAGGGGACTAGCGAACACACAGATACGCAGTATTTT
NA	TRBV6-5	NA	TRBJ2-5	CASSRATSQETQYF	TGTGCCAGCAGTCGAGCGACTAGCCAAGAGACCCAGTACTTC
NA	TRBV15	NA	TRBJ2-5	CATSRGAKSQETQYF	TGTGCCACCAGCAGAGGGGCGAAATCCCAAGAGACCCAGTACTTC
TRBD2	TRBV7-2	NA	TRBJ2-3	CASSLVGSGRHTQYF	TGTGCCAGCAGCTTAGTGGGTAGCGGGAGGCATACGCAGTATTTT
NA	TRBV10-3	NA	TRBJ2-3	CAISGLASTSTDTQYF	TGTGCCATCAGTGGCCTAGCCAGTACTAGCACAGATACGCAGTATTTT
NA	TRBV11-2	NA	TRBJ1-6	CASSLFRNSPLHF	TGTGCCAGCAGCTTGTTCAGAAATTCACCCCTCCACTTT
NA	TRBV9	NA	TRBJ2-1	CASSAGNEQFF	TGTGCCAGCAGCGCGGGCAATGAGCAGTTCTTC
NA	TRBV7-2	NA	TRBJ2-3	CASSLGGRDTDTQYF	TGTGCCAGCAGCTTAGGGGGGCGAGACACAGATACGCAGTATTTT
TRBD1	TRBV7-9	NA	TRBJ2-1	CASSPSSGQGSHEQFF	TGTGCCAGCAGTCCCTCCTCCGGACAGGGGTCCCATGAGCAGTTCTTC
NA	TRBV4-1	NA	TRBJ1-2	CASSQVTPGALYGYTF	TGCGCCAGCAGCCAAGTAACTCCAGGGGCACTCTATGGCTACACCTTC